This is a list of T cell receptor beta chains from one sample in a study of monozygotic twins with inflammatory bowel disease. TCRdb reprocessed the 5' RACE reads; each CDR3 protein has one entry and no DNA is given. The repertoire table contains 350,000 to 500,000 distinct CDR3 sequences. What was sequenced was blood. Receptors originate from a human donor with ulcerative colitis or Crohn's disease, or a healthy co-twin of an affected twin (not recorded which). Each CDR3 is given with its conserved first and last residue.

v_call	j_call	cdr3_aa
TRBV18	TRBJ2-1	CASSPSRGGWNEQFF
TRBV20-1	TRBJ2-3	CSANPVLAGVLSDTQYF
TRBV18	TRBJ1-1	CASSPAGGERAEAFF
TRBV5-1	TRBJ2-3	CASSLSEGAIDTQYF
TRBV5-1	TRBJ2-3	CASSNSGVPDTQYF
TRBV7-3	TRBJ2-3	CASSLTPEPTDTQYF
TRBV29-1	TRBJ2-3	CSVEYILGQGKGTQYF
TRBV5-5	TRBJ2-5	CASRPTPGTSAETQYF
TRBV2	TRBJ2-3	CASSEAASSSTDTQYF
TRBV7-3	TRBJ2-2	CASSLRSGPTTGELFF
TRBV20-1	TRBJ2-1	CSARVEGQKPPDYNEQFF
TRBV2	TRBJ1-4	CASKSWDSNNEKLFF
TRBV5-1	TRBJ2-7	CASSIGQTGPYEQYF
TRBV5-1	TRBJ1-2	CASSASPTGTGGIHTF
TRBV7-3	TRBJ2-7	CASSQGPEWEQYF
TRBV6-5	TRBJ2-1	CASSPGPSGQSF
TRBV6-5	TRBJ2-7	CASSYRGSSSYEQYF
TRBV5-4	TRBJ2-7	CASSLVSGNEQYF
TRBV6-2/TRBV6-3	TRBJ2-1	CASSYPRGGLSYNEQFF
TRBV15	TRBJ2-5	CATSRGIGGRVVTQYF
TRBV25-1	TRBJ1-2	CASSEQEGCIDGYTF
TRBV19	TRBJ2-1	CASSPISGRGNEQFF
TRBV11-2	TRBJ2-3	CASSLRSGHGADTQYF
TRBV12-3/TRBV12-4	TRBJ1-5	CASSSRRQGFQPQHF
TRBV30	TRBJ2-2	CAWSRITYRTGELFF
TRBV7-9	TRBJ2-3	CASRQAPTDTQYF
TRBV7-2	TRBJ2-1	CASSLGGQVGINEQFF
TRBV9	TRBJ2-1	CASSVTSGSFYEQFF
TRBV7-8	TRBJ1-6	CASSPQFRSPLHF